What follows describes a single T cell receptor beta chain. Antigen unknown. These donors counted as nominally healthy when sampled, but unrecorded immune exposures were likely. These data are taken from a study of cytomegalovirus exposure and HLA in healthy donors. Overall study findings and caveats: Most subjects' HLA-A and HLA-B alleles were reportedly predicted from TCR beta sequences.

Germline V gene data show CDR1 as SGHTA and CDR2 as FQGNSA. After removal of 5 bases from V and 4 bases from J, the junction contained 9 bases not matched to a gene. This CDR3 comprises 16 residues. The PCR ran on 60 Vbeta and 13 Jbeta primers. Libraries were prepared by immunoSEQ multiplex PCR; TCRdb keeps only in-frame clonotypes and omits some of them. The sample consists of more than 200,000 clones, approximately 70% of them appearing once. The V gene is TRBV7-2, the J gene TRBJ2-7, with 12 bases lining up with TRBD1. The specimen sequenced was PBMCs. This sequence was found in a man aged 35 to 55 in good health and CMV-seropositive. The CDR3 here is CASSASGGQGAYEQYF. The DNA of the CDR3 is TGTGCCAGCAGCGCATCAGGGGGACAGGGGGCTTACGAGCAGTACTTC.